The 25 T cell receptor beta chains reported below all come from one sample, sequenced in a study of cytomegalovirus exposure and HLA in healthy donors. PCR was performed using 60 Vbeta and 13 Jbeta primers. Assay used: immunoSEQ multiplex PCR; TCRdb lists only in-frame clones, some missing. Of around 140,000 clones in the sample, roughly 9.7% were seen once. The sample consisted of PBMCs. The receptors were sampled from a man aged 50 to 59 in good health and CMV-seronegative.

The chain joins TRBV28 to TRBJ2-3, with TRBD2 as a possible D gene (5 bases). V was shortened by 3 bases and J by 1 base, with 11 bases between the two germline ends. The CDR3 runs to 15 residues. The germline V gene encodes CDR1 MDHEN and CDR2 SYDVKM. The CDR3 region is CASSFGGLRTDTQYF. The CDR3 DNA reads as TGTGCCAGCAGTTTTGGCGGGTTGCGCACAGATACGCAGTATTTT.

The chain joins TRBV7-2 to TRBJ2-5; 9 nucleotides align to TRBD2. With V trimmed by 1 base and J by 0 bases, 9 bases remained unmatched. The CDR3 runs to 18 residues. Germline loops: CDR1 SGHTA, CDR2 FQGNSA. As DNA, the CDR3 is TGTGCCAGCAGCTTAGGTCCAGCGGGGGGACGGCACCAAGAGACCCAGTACTTC. It specifies CASSLGPAGGRHQETQYF.

The rearrangement links TRBV18 to TRBJ2-7, with TRBD2 matching over 7 bases. CDR3 size: 15 residues. Germline values: CDR1 KGHSH, CDR2 LQKENI. The ends lost 6 bases at V and 4 bases at J; junction bases unmatched: 12. CDR3: CASSPGRGEGYEQYF. CDR3 DNA: TGTGCCAGCTCCCCAGGGAGGGGCGAAGGGTACGAGCAGTACTTC.

There are a few counts of this clone. The V gene is TRBV15, the J gene TRBJ2-5; TRBD1 might be the D (5 bases). The CDR3 consists of 14 residues. CDR1 is LNHNV and CDR2 is YYDKDF in the germline V gene (reference sequence). Trimming left V 1 base short and J 4 bases short, with 10 bases between. The CDR3 nucleotides read TGTGCCACCAGCAGAGCTGGGGCGCGAGAGACCCAGTACTTC. Translating it yields CATSRAGARETQYF.

This chain links TRBV19 with TRBJ1-1, with a weak D call TRBD1 (5 bases). CDR3 size: 14 residues. Germline V lookup: CDR1 LNHDA, CDR2 SQIVND (reference sequence). V gave up 7 bases and J gave up 1 base, with 13 bases separating them. The CDR3 region has the DNA TGTGCCAGTACCGCGGGACTTTGGAACACTGAAGCTTTCTTT. Amino acid sequence: CASTAGLWNTEAFF.

The table lists this clone with a few counts. The rearrangement uses TRBV29-1 and TRBJ2-3; D is undetermined. The CDR3 sequence is 14 residues long. CDR1 and CDR2 (germline): SQVTM, ANQGSEA. Trimming removed 3 bases from V and 2 bases from J, with 12 bases in between. The CDR3 coding sequence is TGCAGCGTTGACAGCCTAGGTGCCACAGATACGCAGTATTTT. Protein: CSVDSLGATDTQYF.

This clone was counted a few times. This rearrangement joins TRBV27 to TRBJ1-2; D is unresolved. Germline V gene sequence: CDR1 MNHEY, CDR2 SMNVEV (reference sequence). V dropped 3 bases and J dropped 1 base, with 6 bases sitting between them. The length of the CDR3 is 13 residues. The CDR3, as DNA: TGTGCCAGCAGTTTCTCGGGTAACTATGGCTACACCTTC. Translating gives CASSFSGNYGYTF.

The J gene is TRBJ1-2, the V gene TRBV9; D unresolved. Germline assignment: CDR1 SGDLS and CDR2 YYNGEE. This CDR3 spans 14 amino acids. V dropped 0 bases and J dropped 6 bases, with 12 bases sitting between them. The CDR3 region is CASSVGQVMNGYTF. CDR3 sequence (DNA): TGTGCCAGCAGCGTAGGCCAGGTGATGAATGGCTACACCTTC.

The V gene is TRBV19, the J gene TRBJ1-5, with TRBD1 as a possible D gene (6 bases). The germline V and J ends were trimmed by 5 bases and 4 bases, with 15 bases remaining between them. CDR3 length: 15 amino acids. The germline V gene has CDR1 LNHDA and CDR2 SQIVND (reference sequence). Here the CDR3 reads CASSPQGIGNQPQHF. CDR3 nucleotide sequence: TGTGCCAGTAGTCCACAGGGAATCGGGAATCAGCCCCAGCATTTT.

The chain joins TRBV29-1 to TRBJ2-2; D perhaps matches TRBD1 (7 bases). Germline CDR1 SQVTM, CDR2 ANQGSEA. Trimming took 6 bases from V and 4 from J, leaving 12 bases between them. The CDR3 runs 13 residues. The DNA for the CDR3 is TGCAGCGTCAATCAGGGGGGCACCGGGGAGCTGTTTTTT. Amino acid sequence: CSVNQGGTGELFF.

This clone was detected a few times. The rearrangement uses TRBV7-8 and TRBJ2-5; no clear D gene. Between the trimmed V and J ends, which lost 2 bases and 5 bases, there was a span of 21 bases. This CDR3 has 17 residues. CDR1 and CDR2 (germline): SGHVS, FQNEAQ. CDR3 in amino acids: CASSLSLQWRLRETQYF. The DNA for the CDR3 is TGTGCCAGCAGCTTAAGCCTCCAGTGGCGGCTCCGGGAGACCCAGTACTTC.

The rearrangement joins TRBV11-3 to TRBJ2-1; 11 bases line up with TRBD2. The junction had 4 bases not matched to a gene; V was cut back by 5 bases and J by 1 base. CDR1 and CDR2 (germline): SGHNT, YENEEA. The CDR3 loop spans 16 amino acids. The CDR3 coding sequence is TGTGCCAGCAGCCAAGGACTAGCGGGTTCCTACAATGAGCAGTTCTTC. Translating it yields CASSQGLAGSYNEQFF.

This clone was observed a handful of times. The V call is TRBV5-6, the J call TRBJ1-2; tentatively, D is TRBD1 (5 bases). V was shortened by 1 base and J by 2 bases, with 6 bases between the two germline ends. CDR3 size: 13 residues. Looked up from germline, CDR1 is SGHDT and CDR2 is YYEEEE. CDR3 protein: CASSLYRNYGYTF. For the CDR3, the DNA is TGTGCCAGCAGCTTGTACAGGAACTATGGCTACACCTTC.

The gene calls are TRBV6-5 and TRBJ2-1, with TRBD2 matching 8 bases. Germline CDR1 reads MNHEY; CDR2 reads SVGAGI. The V segment lost 2 bases and the J segment 6 bases; nucleotides outside the gene matches: 9. The CDR3 length is 16 residues. For the CDR3, the DNA is TGTGCCAGCAGTTACGCGCGGGGGGATGAGTGCAATGAGCAGTTCTTC. This translates into CASSYARGDECNEQFF.

This clone came up a few times. V gene TRBV28 combines with J gene TRBJ2-5, with D uncertain. The germline V gene encodes CDR1 MDHEN and CDR2 SYDVKM. The germline V and J ends were trimmed by 1 base and 2 bases, with 11 bases remaining between them. The CDR3 length is 15 residues. CDR3 sequence reads: CASSLSAGRQETQYF. CDR3 DNA: TGTGCCAGCAGTTTATCGGCAGGAAGGCAAGAGACCCAGTACTTC.

This clone has more than one count but fewer than ten. The J gene is TRBJ2-2, the V gene TRBV5-4, with 13 bases that match TRBD2. Per germline, CDR1 SGHNT and CDR2 YYREEE (reference sequence). The CDR3 contains 16 residues. J gave up 4 bases and V 3 bases, and 3 bases lay outside the gene matches. The CDR3 nucleotides are TGTGCCAGCAGCTCCGGACTAGCGGGAGTCACCGGGGAGCTGTTTTTT. This codes for CASSSGLAGVTGELFF.

The rearrangement joins TRBV29-1 to TRBJ1-1, with D unresolved. Trimming shortened V by 6 bases and J by 0 bases, and 11 bases separated the two germline ends. The CDR3 has 13 residues. Germline CDR1 and CDR2: SQVTM and ANQGSEA. Here the CDR3 reads CSVCTRMNTEAFF. CDR3 nucleotide sequence: TGCAGCGTGTGCACACGCATGAACACTGAAGCTTTCTTT.

The chain uses TRBV11-3 and TRBJ2-7, with 7 bases fitting TRBD2. Germline CDR1 and CDR2: SGHNT and YENEEA. J was trimmed by 7 bases and V by 5 bases; bases with no gene match: 14. This CDR3 spans 15 amino acids. CDR3 bases: TGTGCCAGCAGCCTTACTGGACTAGAGGTGGGGGAGCAGTACTTC. Translated, it gives CASSLTGLEVGEQYF.

This sequence joins TRBV5-1 and TRBJ2-1; D not certain. The germline CDR1 and CDR2 sequences are SGHRS and YFSETQ. This CDR3 has 11 amino acids. V lost 6 bases and J lost 9, with 10 bases in between. The CDR3 loop reads CASMESGEQFF. The CDR3 nucleotides read TGCGCCAGCATGGAGAGTGGTGAGCAGTTCTTC.

The chain couples TRBV29-1 to TRBJ2-5, with 11 bases that match TRBD1. The CDR3 runs to 14 residues. CDR1 is SQVTM and CDR2 is ANQGSEA in the germline V gene. Unmatched junction bases numbered 7, after V lost 5 bases and J lost 5 bases. CDR3 bases: TGCAGCGTTAAGGACAGGGGGCGGTGGGAGACCCAGTACTTC. Protein: CSVKDRGRWETQYF.

This clone was counted a few times. The V call is TRBV28, the J call TRBJ2-2; the D gene is possibly TRBD1 (5 bases). Germline V gene data show CDR1 as MDHEN and CDR2 as SYDVKM. The V end was cut by 6 bases, the J end by 6 bases, with 8 bases between. The CDR3 is 12 residues long. CDR3 sequence: CASRGQPGELFF. CDR3 DNA: TGTGCCAGCAGGGGGCAACCCGGGGAGCTGTTTTTT.

This clone was seen more than once but under ten times. The chain is built from TRBV9 and TRBJ2-5; 11 bases align to TRBD1. Per the germline V gene, CDR1 is SGDLS and CDR2 is YYNGEE. The CDR3 runs 16 residues. With V trimmed by 3 bases and J by 4 bases, 8 bases remained unmatched. CDR3 residues: CASSATGTGGRETQYF. The CDR3, as DNA: TGTGCCAGCAGCGCCACCGGGACAGGGGGAAGAGAGACCCAGTACTTC.

The chain uses TRBV19 and TRBJ1-1, with a tentative D call TRBD1 (6 bases). In germline, CDR1 is LNHDA, CDR2 SQIVND (reference sequence). V was cut by 6 bases and J by 3 bases, with 14 bases left in between. The CDR3 consists of 14 residues. The CDR3 region has the DNA TGTGCCAGTAGAACTTCGACAGGATACACTGAAGCTTTCTTT. Encoded protein: CASRTSTGYTEAFF.

In this sample, this clone turned up a few times. V usage is TRBV5-1 and J usage is TRBJ1-4, with 8 nucleotides matching TRBD1. The V and J ends lost 4 bases and 8 bases, in that order; junction bases with no gene match: 10. This CDR3 is built from 15 residues. The V gene's germline CDR1 is SGHRS and CDR2 YFSETQ. The DNA for the CDR3 is TGCGCCAGCAGCCCGAGGACAGGGAAGGACGAAAAACTGTTTTTT. As protein: CASSPRTGKDEKLFF.

The chain employs TRBV28 and TRBJ2-2; 7 positions agree with TRBD1. Trimming at V came to 4 bases and at J to 0 bases, leaving 5 bases not matched to a gene. Germline loops: CDR1 MDHEN, CDR2 SYDVKM. The CDR3 sequence is 16 residues long. CDR3 in amino acids: CASSYTGQTNTGELFF. In nucleotides, the CDR3 is TGTGCCAGCAGTTACACGGGACAGACGAACACCGGGGAGCTGTTTTTT. The full variable domain, its missing parts supplied by reference TRBV28 and TRBJ2-2, is DVKVTQSSRYLVKRTGEKVFLECVQDMDHENMFWYRQDPGLGLRLIYFSYDVKMKEKGDIPEGYSVSREKKERFSLILESASTNQTSMYLCASSYTGQTNTGELFFGEGSRLTVL.